The T cell receptor (beta chain) described here comes from a study of T cells after yellow fever vaccination. The CDR3 has 18 residues. Germline V lookup: CDR1 SGHDT, CDR2 YYEEEE. Germline trimming cut 3 bases from V and 4 bases from J; bases unmatched to any gene: 14. MiXCR was run by TCRdb on the 5' RACE reads, yielding one entry per CDR3 protein. In the table there are approximately 160,000 distinct CDR3 sequences, roughly 6.2% of which are singletons. Sequences were derived from CD4+ T cells sorted from PBMCs, sampled on the day of the first yellow fever vaccination. This clonotype originated in a man in his late teens or twenties who received the YFV17D yellow fever vaccine. The genes are TRBV5-6 and TRBJ1-3, with TRBD1 matching over 9 bases. The CDR3 is CASSSRPKQGARGNTIYF. The CDR3 DNA reads TGTGCCAGCAGCTCCCGACCCAAACAGGGGGCGAGGGGAAACACCATATATTTT. The full variable domain, rest sourced from reference TRBV5-6 and TRBJ1-3, is DAGVTQSPTHLIKTRGQQVTLRCSPKSGHDTVSWYQQALGQGPQFIFQYYEEEERQRGNFPDRFSGHQFPNYSSELNVNALLLGDSALYLCASSSRPKQGARGNTIYFGEGSWLTVV.